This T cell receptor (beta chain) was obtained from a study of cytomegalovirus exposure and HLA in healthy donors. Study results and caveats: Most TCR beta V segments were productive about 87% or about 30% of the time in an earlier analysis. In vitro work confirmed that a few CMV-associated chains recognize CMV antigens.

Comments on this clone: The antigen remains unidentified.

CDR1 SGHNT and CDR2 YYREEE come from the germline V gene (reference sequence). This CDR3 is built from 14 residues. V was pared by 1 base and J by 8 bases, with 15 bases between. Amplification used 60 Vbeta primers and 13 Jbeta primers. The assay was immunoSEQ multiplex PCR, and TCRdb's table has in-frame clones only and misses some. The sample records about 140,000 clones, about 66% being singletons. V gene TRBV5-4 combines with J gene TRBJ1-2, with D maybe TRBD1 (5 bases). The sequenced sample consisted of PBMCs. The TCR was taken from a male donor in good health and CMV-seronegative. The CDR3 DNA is TGTGCCAGCAGCTTGAAGTTGGGGGAGGGCGGCTACACCTTC. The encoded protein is CASSLKLGEGGYTF.